The T cell receptor beta chain described here comes from a study of radiotherapy plus CTLA-4 blockade in lung cancer. TCRdb's copy holds only in-frame clones and misses some; the assay was immunoSEQ multiplex PCR. This sample has fewer than 90,000 clones; 75% to 90% occur once, and the top ten carry 0.82%. Germline CDR1 is KGHSH and CDR2 is LQKENI. The CDR3 contains 14 residues. The ends were cut back, 7 bases at V and 0 bases at J, with 10 bases in the middle. The sample consisted of peripheral blood, taken from a patient treated with radiotherapy plus ipilimumab. This sequence joins TRBV18 and TRBJ1-5; TRBD1 is a possible D gene (6 bases). The sequence derives from a human donor with non-small cell lung cancer who had stable disease on radiotherapy plus ipilimumab. As DNA, the CDR3 is TGTGCCAGCTGGGCAGGGGCTAGCAATCAGCCCCAGCATTTT. Translated, it gives CASWAGASNQPQHF.